A single sample is the source of the 32 T cell receptor beta chains below, sequenced in a study of tumor T cells in aggressive B-cell lymphoma. Clones were sequenced by immunoSEQ multiplex PCR, and TCRdb holds only the in-frame ones, with some missing. The profile covers thousands of clones, with roughly nine tenths appearing a single time and about 5% taken by the ten largest. The sample consisted of tumor tissue. These receptors were taken from an adult with diffuse large B cell lymphoma.

The chain employs TRBV5-1 and TRBJ2-5; TRBD1 matches at 8 bases. CDR1 is SGHRS, CDR2 YFSETQ, per germline. The CDR3 spans 14 residues. Trimming cost V 4 bases and J 4 bases; bases outside gene matches: 6. The CDR3 DNA sequence: TGCGCCAGCAGCCCGAGGACAGGGCGAGAGACCCAGTACTTC. Amino acids: CASSPRTGRETQYF.

This CDR3 is CASSLDRGKGFSYEQYF. Written as DNA, the CDR3 is TGTGCCAGCAGCTTGGACAGGGGGAAGGGATTCTCCTACGAGCAGTACTTC. The chain joins TRBV5-6 to TRBJ2-7; 8 nucleotides match TRBD1. V was clipped by 0 bases and J by 0 bases; unmatched bases: 8. CDR3 length equals 17 residues. The germline gives CDR1 SGHDT, CDR2 YYEEEE. Using reference TRBV5-6 and TRBJ2-7 for the parts outside the CDR3, the full variable domain is DAGVTQSPTHLIKTRGQQVTLRCSPKSGHDTVSWYQQALGQGPQFIFQYYEEEERQRGNFPDRFSGHQFPNYSSELNVNALLLGDSALYLCASSLDRGKGFSYEQYFGPGTRLTVT.

This clone came up once. The chain is built from TRBV29-1 and TRBJ2-5, with a possible D match to TRBD2 (5 bases). Trimming removed 6 bases from V and 4 bases from J, with 15 bases in between. CDR1 and CDR2 from the germline V gene are SQVTM and ANQGSEA. This CDR3 has 13 residues. This CDR3 is CSVGPGGGETQYF. The CDR3 DNA reads TGCAGCGTAGGACCCGGAGGTGGAGAGACCCAGTACTTC.

The chain recombines TRBV4-3 with TRBJ2-3, with TRBD2 matching 7 bases. CDR1 and CDR2 (germline): LGHNA, YSLEER. This CDR3 is built from 15 residues. Trimming cost V 8 bases and J 6 bases; bases outside gene matches: 14. In DNA form, the CDR3 reads TGCGCCAGCGGGGGTGCGGGGGATCGGCGGGATACGCAGTATTTT. Its translation is CASGGAGDRRDTQYF.

The chain joins TRBV10-3 to TRBJ2-3, with TRBD2 matching over 11 bases. Unmatched junction bases numbered 2, after V lost 5 bases and J lost 1 base. The CDR3 consists of 15 residues. Germline-derived CDR1 and CDR2 are ENHRY and SYGVKD. CDR3 DNA sequence: TGTGCCATCAGTTCGACTAGCGGGGGCACAGATACGCAGTATTTT. The encoded protein is CAISSTSGGTDTQYF.

The chain employs TRBV7-3 and TRBJ2-2, with TRBD2 identical over 8 bases. This CDR3 spans 15 amino acids. Germline loops: CDR1 SGHTA, CDR2 FQGTGA. Trimming removed 6 bases from V and 0 bases from J; junction bases left unmatched: 3. CDR3 region: CASRSSGANTGELFF. The CDR3 nucleotides are TGTGCCAGCAGGAGTAGCGGGGCGAACACCGGGGAGCTGTTTTTT.

CDR3 region: CASTRTDSPLTDTQYF. The CDR3 bases are TGTGCCAGCACCCGAACGGACTCACCCCTCACAGATACGCAGTATTTT. The chain employs TRBV7-3 and TRBJ2-3; D might be TRBD2 (5 bases). Trimming removed 7 bases from V and 2 bases from J, with 19 bases in between. Germline V lookup: CDR1 SGHTA, CDR2 FQGTGA. CDR3 length: 16 residues.

This sequence joins TRBV19 and TRBJ1-2; 7 bases align to TRBD1. The germline gives CDR1 LNHDA, CDR2 SQIVND (reference sequence). J gave up 0 bases and V 3 bases, and 10 bases lay outside the gene matches. This CDR3 has 17 amino acids. The CDR3 bases are TGTGCCAGTAGTATCCGGGACAGAATAAGTTCTAACTATGGCTACACCTTC. Its translation is CASSIRDRISSNYGYTF.

The chain has TRBV2 and TRBJ2-3, with 10 bases matching TRBD2. The trim removed 6 bases at V and 4 bases at J, leaving 7 bases unmatched. Germline V gives CDR1 SNHLY, CDR2 FYNNEI. The CDR3 has 15 residues. DNA of the CDR3: TGTGCCAGCAGCCCCAGGAGCGGGGGGGCAGATACGCAGTATTTT. Translating gives CASSPRSGGADTQYF. The whole variable domain, remainder taken from reference TRBV2 and TRBJ2-3, is EPEVTQTPSHQVTQMGQEVILRCVPISNHLYFYWYRQILGQKVEFLVSFYNNEISEKSEIFDDQFSVERPDGSNFTLKIRSTKLEDSAMYFCASSPRSGGADTQYFGPGTRLTVL.

The V call is TRBV15, the J call TRBJ2-3; 12 bases are shared with TRBD2. Germline CDR1 is LNHNV and CDR2 is YYDKDF (reference sequence). The CDR3 runs 16 residues. Trimming cost V 6 bases and J 4 bases; bases outside gene matches: 8. The CDR3 sequence: CATSPGLAGRADTQYF. The CDR3 DNA reads TGTGCCACCAGTCCCGGACTAGCGGGACGAGCAGATACGCAGTATTTT.

CDR3 region: CASIPGDRVAYEQYF. DNA of the CDR3: TGTGCCAGCATCCCTGGGGACAGGGTTGCCTACGAGCAGTACTTC. The V call is TRBV11-2, the J call TRBJ2-7; 9 bases map to TRBD1. The germline gives CDR1 SGHAT, CDR2 FQNNGV. V lost 7 bases and J lost 2; bases outside the gene matches: 9. The CDR3 covers 15 residues. Full variable domain (rest looked up from reference TRBV11-2 and TRBJ2-7): EAGVAQSPRYKIIEKRQSVAFWCNPISGHATLYWYQQILGQGPKLLIQFQNNGVVDDSQLPKDRFSAERLKGVDSTLKIQPAKLEDSAVYLCASIPGDRVAYEQYFGPGTRLTVT.

The chain carries TRBV6-6 and TRBJ1-1; TRBD1 agrees at 9 bases. Germline-derived CDR1 and CDR2 are MNHNY and SVGAGI (reference sequence). Trimming removed 2 bases from V and 6 bases from J; junction bases left unmatched: 7. CDR3 length: 15 residues. CDR3 protein: CASSYPGTGTPEAFF. The CDR3 DNA sequence: TGTGCCAGCAGTTACCCGGGGACAGGGACCCCTGAAGCTTTCTTT.

V usage is TRBV7-3 and J usage is TRBJ2-5; 13 bases are a match to TRBD2. V lost 5 bases and J lost 1; bases outside the gene matches: 10. The CDR3 sequence is 18 residues long. CDR1 is SGHTA, CDR2 FQGTGA, per germline. The CDR3 is CASSQIGTSGTGQETQYF. The CDR3 DNA reads TGTGCCAGCAGCCAAATCGGGACTAGCGGGACTGGCCAAGAGACCCAGTACTTC.

This chain joins TRBV7-2 and TRBJ2-3; TRBD2 agrees at 12 bases. V shed 2 bases and J 2 bases; nucleotides not matched to a gene: 5. Germline-derived CDR1 and CDR2 are SGHTA and FQGNSA. This CDR3 region has 17 residues. In DNA, the CDR3 is TGTGCCAGCAGCTTATTCGGACTAGCGGGGACCACAGATACGCAGTATTTT. Translation: CASSLFGLAGTTDTQYF.

V and J are TRBV18 and TRBJ2-5; 10 positions agree with TRBD2. The CDR3 runs to 14 residues. V was pared by 3 bases and J by 5 bases, with 3 bases of the junction left unmatched. Germline values: CDR1 KGHSH, CDR2 LQKENI. The CDR3 bases are TGTGCCAGCTCACCTCTAGCGGGGGCGGAGACCCAGTACTTC. Translating it yields CASSPLAGAETQYF.

The rearrangement joins TRBV15 to TRBJ2-6; possibly TRBD2 for D (6 bases). V lost 4 bases, J lost 0 bases, and 13 bases lay in between. Germline CDR1 reads LNHNV; CDR2 reads YYDKDF (reference sequence). The CDR3 runs to 17 residues. The CDR3 DNA reads as TGTGCCACCAGCACACCGGGACTTGGCTCTGGGGCCAACGTCCTGACTTTC. As protein: CATSTPGLGSGANVLTF.

The chain links TRBV14 to TRBJ1-2, with D possibly TRBD1 on 5 matching bases. There are 14 residues in the CDR3. Germline V lookup: CDR1 SGHDN, CDR2 FVKESK. The ends were cut back, 0 bases at V and 4 bases at J, with 9 bases in the middle. CDR3: CASSQDLGGYGYTF. The DNA of the CDR3 is TGTGCCAGCAGCCAAGATTTGGGGGGCTATGGCTACACCTTC.

The V and J genes are TRBV27 and TRBJ1-2; 8 bases line up with TRBD1. Losses at the gene ends were 5 bases for V and 3 bases for J; bases not matched to a gene: 2. Germline V gene sequence: CDR1 MNHEY, CDR2 SMNVEV (reference sequence). The CDR3 spans 13 residues. The CDR3 sequence: CASSVGQDYGYTF. CDR3 sequence (DNA): TGTGCCAGCAGTGTGGGACAGGACTATGGCTACACCTTC.

V usage is TRBV15 and J usage is TRBJ1-1, with D hard to call. Germline CDR1 LNHNV, CDR2 YYDKDF (reference sequence). CDR3 length: 15 residues. V lost 9 bases and J 5 bases, leaving 22 bases between the germline ends. CDR3 in amino acids: CATMVRQVELTEAFF. Here the CDR3 DNA reads TGTGCCACTATGGTGCGCCAGGTAGAGTTGACTGAAGCTTTCTTT. Full variable domain (remainder filled in from reference TRBV15 and TRBJ1-1): DAMVIQNPRYQVTQFGKPVTLSCSQTLNHNVMYWYQQKSSQAPKLLFHYYDKDFNNEADTPDNFQSRRPNTSFCFLDIRSPGLGDTAMYLCATMVRQVELTEAFFGQGTRLTVV.

This chain connects TRBV4-3 to TRBJ2-1; TRBD2 matches at 7 bases. This CDR3 region has 15 residues. CDR1 and CDR2 from the germline V gene are LGHNA and YSLEER. V dropped 3 bases and J dropped 8; count of bases not matched to a gene: 10. The CDR3 DNA sequence: TGCGCCAGCAGCCAGCAATGGGGGACTAAGGATGAGCAGTTCTTC. Translation: CASSQQWGTKDEQFF.

This sequence joins TRBV4-2 and TRBJ2-5, with D possibly TRBD2 on 6 matching bases. CDR1 and CDR2 from the germline V gene are LGHNA and YNFKEQ. The CDR3 is 14 residues long. The V end lost 4 bases, the J end lost 5 bases, and 14 bases lay between the germline ends. The CDR3 region is CASSPNLALETQYF. The CDR3 DNA sequence: TGTGCCAGCAGCCCTAACCTAGCGCTTGAGACCCAGTACTTC.

The V gene is TRBV28, the J gene TRBJ2-1; possibly TRBD2 for D (6 bases). This CDR3 has 17 amino acids. V was trimmed by 5 bases and J by 6 bases, leaving 23 bases between them. Germline-derived CDR1 and CDR2 are MDHEN and SYDVKM. The CDR3 nucleotides read TGTGCCAGCAGTCAACTTAGTTCGGGGGAAATTGGCAATGAGCAGTTCTTC. Its protein is CASSQLSSGEIGNEQFF.

This clone was detected once. The rearrangement joins TRBV7-9 to TRBJ2-7; D perhaps matches TRBD2 (7 bases). V was pared by 5 bases and J by 6 bases, with 17 bases between. In germline, CDR1 is SEHNR, CDR2 FQNEAQ (reference sequence). The CDR3 has 14 residues. The CDR3, as DNA: TGTGCCAGCAGCCGCGGGGGAGGGGGACGCGAGCAGTACTTC. This encodes CASSRGGGGREQYF.

This sequence joins TRBV5-6 and TRBJ1-1; 7 nucleotides align to TRBD1. Germline V gene sequence: CDR1 SGHDT, CDR2 YYEEEE. The CDR3 has 18 residues. Trimming removed 3 bases from V and 2 bases from J; junction bases left unmatched: 16. In DNA, the CDR3 is TGTGCCAGCAGCTCGACAGGGAGGAGGAAAAGCTTAAACACTGAAGCTTTCTTT. It encodes CASSSTGRRKSLNTEAFF.

The V and J genes are TRBV6-5 and TRBJ2-3, with D perhaps TRBD1 (6 bases). V shed 4 bases and J shed 2 bases, with 10 bases lying between them. The CDR3 spans 14 residues. Germline V gene lookup returns CDR1 MNHEY and CDR2 SVGAGI. The CDR3 nucleotides are TGTGCCAGCAGTTGGGGGACACACACAGATACGCAGTATTTT. As protein: CASSWGTHTDTQYF.

This chain joins TRBV30 and TRBJ2-2; D perhaps matches TRBD1 (5 bases). Germline-derived CDR1 and CDR2 are GTSNPN and SVGIG (reference sequence). The CDR3 is 11 residues long. Here the CDR3 DNA reads TGTGCACTGGACATAGGCGGGGAGCTGTTTTTT. Translated: CALDIGGELFF.

In nucleotides, the CDR3 is TGTGCCAACCCTTTGACTATTCAAGAGACCCAGTACTTC. It encodes CANPLTIQETQYF. The chain joins TRBV28 to TRBJ2-5, with a possible D match to TRBD2 (5 bases). In germline, CDR1 is MDHEN, CDR2 SYDVKM. The CDR3 covers 13 residues. Trimming cost V 10 bases and J 2 bases, with 14 bases left between them.

V usage is TRBV5-5 and J usage is TRBJ2-7; TRBD1 agrees at 7 bases. Germline assignment: CDR1 SGHKS and CDR2 YYEKEE (reference sequence). This CDR3 is 17 amino acids long. Germline trimming cut 0 bases from V and 1 base from J; bases unmatched to any gene: 10. CDR3 sequence reads: CASSLDIGQVKSYEQYV. The DNA of the CDR3 is TGTGCCAGCAGCTTGGATATCGGACAGGTCAAGTCCTACGAGCAGTACGTC.

V usage is TRBV4-1 and J usage is TRBJ1-2; D is perhaps TRBD1 (5 bases). The ends were cut back, 2 bases at V and 5 bases at J, with 15 bases in the middle. Germline V CDR1 and CDR2: MGHRA, YSYEKL. The CDR3 is 15 residues long. The CDR3: CASSQPKTAKYGYTF. The DNA for the CDR3 is TGCGCCAGCAGCCAACCCAAGACAGCGAAGTATGGCTACACCTTC.

With regard to this clone: Compared with germline, one end of the junction differs, possibly owing to a read error. V gene TRBV5-4 combines with J gene TRBJ2-7, with D perhaps TRBD1 (6 bases). In germline, CDR1 is SGHNT, CDR2 YYREEE (reference sequence). The CDR3 loop spans 13 amino acids. The DNA for the CDR3 is TGTGCCAGCAGTACCGGACAGCGACGGGTCAGAAACTTC. It specifies CASSTGQRRVRNF.

This rearrangement joins TRBV30 to TRBJ1-1, with 10 bases identical to TRBD1. The CDR3 has 14 amino acids. V shed 5 bases, J shed 3 bases, and the junction held 6 bases outside the gene matches. The germline CDR1 and CDR2 sequences are GTSNPN and SVGIG (reference sequence). This chain's CDR3 is CAWGGDRGHTEAFF. The CDR3, as DNA: TGTGCCTGGGGGGGGGACAGGGGACACACTGAAGCTTTCTTT.

V and J are TRBV6-5 and TRBJ1-1, with TRBD1 matching over 9 bases. With V trimmed by 5 bases and J by 6 bases, 7 bases remained unmatched. This CDR3 comprises 14 residues. Germline CDR1 reads MNHEY; CDR2 reads SVGAGI. The CDR3 here is CASSLTGGAPEAFF. CDR3 nucleotide sequence: TGTGCCAGCAGTCTTACAGGGGGCGCGCCTGAAGCTTTCTTT.